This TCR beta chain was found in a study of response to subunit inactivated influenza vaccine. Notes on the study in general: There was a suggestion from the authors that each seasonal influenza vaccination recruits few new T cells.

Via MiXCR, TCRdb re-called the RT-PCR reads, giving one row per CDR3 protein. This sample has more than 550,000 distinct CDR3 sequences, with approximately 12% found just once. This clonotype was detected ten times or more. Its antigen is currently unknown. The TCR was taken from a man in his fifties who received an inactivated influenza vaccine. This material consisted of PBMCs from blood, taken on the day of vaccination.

The CDR3 loop is CASGRSGSGSYEQYF. Here the CDR3 DNA reads TGTGCCAGCGGACGTAGCGGGAGCGGGTCCTACGAGCAGTACTTC. The chain recombines TRBV28 with TRBJ2-7; 9 positions match TRBD2. The CDR3 runs 15 residues. The germline gives CDR1 MDHEN, CDR2 SYDVKM. V gave up 8 bases and J gave up 1 base; unmatched junction bases: 9.